This TCR beta chain originates from a study of blood T cell repertoires in COVID-19. The overall study: Donors in the United States, Italy and Spain gave samples during acute or convalescent COVID-19. PBMCs, B-cell-depleted T cells, or T cells provided the cDNA or gDNA that made up the material.

In the original workflow: Counts of nucleated cells, estimated from reference gene primer amplification, were obtained. Assay: immunoSEQ multiplex PCR; the TCRdb copy retains only in-frame clones and omits some. V, J and clone size are those of that table, while D and trimming were read from the DNA. The top ten hold 1.5% of the sample, which has around 250,000 clones, about four fifths seen once. V dropped 1 base and J dropped 13; count of bases not matched to a gene: 4. Per the germline V gene, CDR1 is SGHKS and CDR2 is YYEKEE (reference sequence). This CDR3 contains 13 residues. The sequencing sample was made of peripheral blood. This chain uses TRBV5-5 with TRBJ1-4, with 10 bases aligning to TRBD1. The clonotype originates from a woman aged 40 to 50 who had recovered from COVID-19. The CDR3 region is CASSLTGQGGLFF. The DNA for the CDR3 is TGTGCCAGCAGCTTGACCGGACAGGGGGGACTGTTTTTT.